This T cell receptor (beta chain) was recovered during a study of CD8+ T cells in alopecia areata. Study context: Each day, treated patients took oral tofacitinib twice, at 5 to 10 mg per dose. Study observations and caveats: Normal skin contains resident alphabeta T cells, and these are also sequenced in scalp samples. Affected lesional scalp, above all in alopecia totalis/universalis, was more clonal than normal scalp.

RNA extraction was followed by reverse transcription into cDNA, which acted as the sequencing template. TCRdb keeps only in-frame clones here, not all; method: immunoSEQ multiplex PCR. The sample carries 150,000 or so clones, around 50% recorded once. Both peripheral blood and punch biopsies of lesional scalp skin were obtained from patients who had alopecia areata. The CDR3 covers 13 residues. The V gene lost 5 bases and the J gene lost 2 bases, with 8 bases spanning the gap. CDR1 and CDR2 from the germline V gene are SEHNR and FQNEAQ (reference sequence). As concerns this clone: Its antigen remains unidentified.

The source is a human donor with alopecia areata. V usage is TRBV7-9 and J usage is TRBJ2-3; D may be TRBD1 or TRBD2 (5 bases each). Specimen: CD4+ T cells sorted from blood. CDR3 region: CASSPGTTDTQYF. CDR3 DNA sequence: TGTGCCAGCAGCCCGGGGACCACAGATACGCAGTATTTT.